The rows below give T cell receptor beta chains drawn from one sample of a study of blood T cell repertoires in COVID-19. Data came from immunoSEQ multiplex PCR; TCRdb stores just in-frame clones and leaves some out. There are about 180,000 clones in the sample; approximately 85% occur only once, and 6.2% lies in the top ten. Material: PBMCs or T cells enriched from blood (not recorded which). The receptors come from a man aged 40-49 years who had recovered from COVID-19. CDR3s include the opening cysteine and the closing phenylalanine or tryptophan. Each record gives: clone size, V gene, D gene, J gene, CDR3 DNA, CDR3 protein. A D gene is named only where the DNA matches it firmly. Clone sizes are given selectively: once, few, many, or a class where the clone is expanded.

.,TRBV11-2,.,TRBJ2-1,TGTGCCAGCGCCTCGGGTCAGGGGCAGTTCTTC,CASASGQGQFF
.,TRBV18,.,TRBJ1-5,TGTGCCAGCTCCCTCAGACAGTCCAATCAGCCCCAGCATTTT,CASSLRQSNQPQHF
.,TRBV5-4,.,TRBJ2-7,TGTGCCAGCAGCGCACAGGGTGCTTCCTACGAGCAGTACTTC,CASSAQGASYEQYF
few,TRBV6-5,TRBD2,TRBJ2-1,TGTGCCAGCAGTTACTCGACGGGACTACAGAATGAGCAGTTCTTC,CASSYSTGLQNEQFF
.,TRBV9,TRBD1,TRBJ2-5,TGTGCCAGCAGCGGGGACAGTAAAGAGACCCAGTACTTC,CASSGDSKETQYF
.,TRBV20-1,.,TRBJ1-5,TGCAGTGCTAGTGTCACAGACGATAGCAATCAGCCCCAGCATTTT,CSASVTDDSNQPQHF
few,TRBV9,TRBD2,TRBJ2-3,TGTGCCAGCAGCGTTGGGACTAGTAGCACAGATACGCAGTATTTT,CASSVGTSSTDTQYF
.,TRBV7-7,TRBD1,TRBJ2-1,TGTGCTAGCAGCTATCGACAGGGCAATGAGCAGTTCTTC,CASSYRQGNEQFF
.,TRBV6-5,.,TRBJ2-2,TGTGCCACCCAAGGGGGACTAACGAACACCGGGGAGCTGTTTTTT,CATQGGLTNTGELFF
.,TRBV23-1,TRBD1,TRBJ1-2,TGCGCCAGCAGTCACACCGCCGGGACAGGGGGCTATGGCTACACCTTC,CASSHTAGTGGYGYTF
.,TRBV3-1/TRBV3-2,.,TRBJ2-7,TGTGCCAGCAGCCGGTCAGAGGCCTACGAGCAGTACTTC,CASSRSEAYEQYF
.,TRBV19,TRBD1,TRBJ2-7,TGTGCCAGTAGTCCCTGGACAGGGGGCGGCGAGCAGTACTTC,CASSPWTGGGEQYF
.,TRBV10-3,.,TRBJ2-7,TGTGCCATCAGTGTGAGGACGGGGGACCCCTACGAGCAGTACTTC,CAISVRTGDPYEQYF
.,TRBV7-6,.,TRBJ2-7,TGTGCCAGCAGCTTTTTCTCGGACACCTCCTACGAGCAGTACTTC,CASSFFSDTSYEQYF
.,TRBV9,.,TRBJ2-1,TGTGCCAGCTCCCCTCTCGGGGGAGCCTACAATGAGCAGTTCTTC,CASSPLGGAYNEQFF
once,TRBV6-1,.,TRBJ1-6,TGTGCCAGCAGTGAACCCATCCTCAGGCGTAATTCACCCCTCCACTTT,CASSEPILRRNSPLHF
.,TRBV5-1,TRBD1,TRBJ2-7,TGCGCCAGCGAGTCTGGACAGGGGACCTACGAGCAGTACTTC,CASESGQGTYEQYF
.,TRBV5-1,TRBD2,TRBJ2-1,TGCGCCAGCAGCGCGGGACTAGCGGGAGGCTACAATGAGCAGTTCTTC,CASSAGLAGGYNEQFF
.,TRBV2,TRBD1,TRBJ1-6,TGTGCCAGCAGTCCCGGACAGGGGAATTCACCCCTCCACTTT,CASSPGQGNSPLHF
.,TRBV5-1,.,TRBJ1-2,TGCGCCAGCAGACCCTTTGCCACGGGGGATTATGGCTACACCTTC,CASRPFATGDYGYTF
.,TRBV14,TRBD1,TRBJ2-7,TGTGCCAGCAGCCATATCTTCCGGGACAGCTACTACGAGCAGTACTTC,CASSHIFRDSYYEQYF
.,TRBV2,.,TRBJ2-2,TGTGCCTCACAAGCTCCTGGGGCAAATACCGGGGAGCTGTTTTTT,CASQAPGANTGELFF
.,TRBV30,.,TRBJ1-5,TGTGCCTGGGCACAGGGTAGCAATCAGCCCCAGCATTTT,CAWAQGSNQPQHF
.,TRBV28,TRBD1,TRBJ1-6,TGTGCCAGCAGACGGGACAGGGGGCAAGGATCGAATTCACCCCTCCACTTT,CASRRDRGQGSNSPLHF
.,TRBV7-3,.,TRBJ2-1,TGTGCCAGCAGCTTAGGTCTAAGCTCCTACAATGAGCAGTTCTTC,CASSLGLSSYNEQFF
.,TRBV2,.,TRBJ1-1,TGTGCCAGCATTCTGTGGTGGGAGGGCACTGAAGCTTTCTTT,CASILWWEGTEAFF
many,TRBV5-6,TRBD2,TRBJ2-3,TGTGCCAGCAACCTGAGGACTAGTCGTGCGTATTTT,CASNLRTSRAYF
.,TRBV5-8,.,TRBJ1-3,TGTGCCAGCAGCCTTCTTAGGAGCTCTGGAAACACCATATATTTT,CASSLLRSSGNTIYF
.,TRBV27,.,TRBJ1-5,TGTGCCAGCAGCGACGGGTGGGGGGGCAGACCCCAGCATTTT,CASSDGWGGRPQHF
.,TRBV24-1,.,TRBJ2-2,TGTGCCACCAGTGAAAGGGGGAAGGACACCGGGGAGCTGTTTTTT,CATSERGKDTGELFF
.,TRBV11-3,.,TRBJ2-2,TGTGCCAGCAGCTTAGGTGCGGAAATAAACACCGGGGAGCTGTTTTTT,CASSLGAEINTGELFF
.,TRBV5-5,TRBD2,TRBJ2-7,TGTGCCAGCAGCGTTAGCGGGAGCTCCTACGAGCAGTACTTC,CASSVSGSSYEQYF
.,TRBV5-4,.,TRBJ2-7,TGTGCCAGCAGCTTCTGGAGCTCCTACGAGCAGTACTTC,CASSFWSSYEQYF
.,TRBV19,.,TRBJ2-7,TGTGCCAGTAGTCTCCCCTTTGCGGGAAGGGACGAGCAGTACTTC,CASSLPFAGRDEQYF
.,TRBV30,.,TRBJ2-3,TGTGCCTGGAGTGTACACAGGGTGCAAGATACGCAGTATTTT,CAWSVHRVQDTQYF
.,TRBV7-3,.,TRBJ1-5,TGTGCCAGCAGCTACGCCCCAGGTCAGCCCCAGCATTTT,CASSYAPGQPQHF
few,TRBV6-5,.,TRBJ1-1,TGTGCCAGCAGTTACTTCACGGAGGGTGAAGCTTTCTTT,CASSYFTEGEAFF
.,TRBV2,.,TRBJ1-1,TGTGCCAGCAGCTCCTGGGCCATTTGGTCGGCTTTCTTT,CASSSWAIWSAFF
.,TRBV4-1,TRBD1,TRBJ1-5,TGCGCCAGCAGCCACTCACAAGGGGGCCAGGGGACCCTGAGTAGCAATCAGCCCCAGCATTTT,CASSHSQGGQGTLSSNQPQHF
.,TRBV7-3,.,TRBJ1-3,TGTGCCAGCAGCTTAACGGGAGCCTCTGGAAACACCATATATTTT,CASSLTGASGNTIYF